This T cell receptor (beta chain) was identified in a study of personalized T cell therapy for brain tumors (dated by TCRdb to about 2021). In terms of the full investigation: The study detected tumor-restricted peptides by means of a proteogenomic approach joining DNA/RNA sequencing of tumors to proteomic analysis by mass spectrometry.

Via the germline V gene (reference sequence), CDR1 is DFQATT and CDR2 SNEGSKA. V and J lose 3 bases and 0 bases, and a span of 17 bases separates them. Measured from the cysteine to the phenylalanine, the CDR3 is 16 residues long. Only the CDR3 DNA stays, 48 bases, in frame from base 1. Ficoll density gradient centrifugation was used to isolate PBMCs, and IL-4 and GM-CSF were used to differentiate adherent monocytes into dendritic cells. Non-adherent cells were co-cultured with irradiated peptide-loaded DCs at a 1:10 ratio, and the proliferating cells were restimulated on day 7 with fresh peptide-loaded DCs. For the first stimulation the culture received IL-6, IL-7, IL-12 and IL-15, the second stimulation used IL-7 plus IL-2, and the third used IL-2 alone. The expanded cells used for TCR sequencing were cryopreserved before use. This clone appeared many times. Its antigen is unknown. No base quality information exists; no much larger clone differs at one position.

An RNeasy Mini Kit was used to extract RNA from the peptide-stimulated T cells, and the extracted RNA was used as input for TCR beta CDR3 sequencing. The immunoSEQ platform was used at survey-level resolution to carry out TCR Vbeta CDR3 sequencing. As for how the authors treated the data: Sequence results were analyzed and compiled with immunoSEQ ANALYZER v3.0. TCRdb's version of the immuneACCESS table is confined to in-frame rearrangements and falls short of the full clone set. An unresolved V gene accounts for under half of the shortfall where checked; the remainder is of unknown origin. Clone size and V and J calls were adopted from that table, with D and trimming inferred from the DNA. The sample records about 1,800 clones, 20% to 25% of which are singletons. Around 45% of the sample lies in the top ten.

Sequenced input: a T cell product expanded with peptides in culture. This receptor was identified in a human donor with medulloblastoma. The chain is encoded by TRBV20-1 joined to TRBJ1-2; the best D guess is TRBD1, with 5 bases matching. At the DNA level, the sequence is TGCAGTGCTAGTACTCGGGGGAACAGAGCTAACTATGGCTACACCTTC. Its product reads: CSASTRGNRANYGYTF.